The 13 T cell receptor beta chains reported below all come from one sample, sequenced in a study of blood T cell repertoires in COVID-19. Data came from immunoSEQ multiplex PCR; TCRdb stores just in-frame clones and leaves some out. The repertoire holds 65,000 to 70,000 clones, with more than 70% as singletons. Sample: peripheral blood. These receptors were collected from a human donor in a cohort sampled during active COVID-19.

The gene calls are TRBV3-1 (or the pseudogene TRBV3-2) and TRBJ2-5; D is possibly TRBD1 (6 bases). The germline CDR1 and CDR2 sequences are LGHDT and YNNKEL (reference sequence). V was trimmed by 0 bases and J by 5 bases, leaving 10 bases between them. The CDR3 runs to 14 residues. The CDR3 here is CASSQDSRGETQYF. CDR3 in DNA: TGTGCCAGCAGCCAAGATTCCAGGGGTGAGACCCAGTACTTC.

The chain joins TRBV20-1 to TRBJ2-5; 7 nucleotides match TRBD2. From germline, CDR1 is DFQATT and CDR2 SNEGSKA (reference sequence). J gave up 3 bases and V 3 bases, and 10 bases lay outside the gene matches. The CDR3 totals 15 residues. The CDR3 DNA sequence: TGCAGTGCTAGTGGGTCCGGGGGGTACGAAGAGACCCAGTACTTC. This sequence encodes CSASGSGGYEETQYF.

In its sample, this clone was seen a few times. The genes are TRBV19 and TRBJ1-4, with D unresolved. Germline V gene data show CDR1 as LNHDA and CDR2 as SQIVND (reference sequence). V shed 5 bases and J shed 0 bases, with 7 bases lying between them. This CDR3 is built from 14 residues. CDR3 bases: TGTGCCAGTAGTCCTCGCGCAACTAATGAAAAACTGTTTTTT. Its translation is CASSPRATNEKLFF.

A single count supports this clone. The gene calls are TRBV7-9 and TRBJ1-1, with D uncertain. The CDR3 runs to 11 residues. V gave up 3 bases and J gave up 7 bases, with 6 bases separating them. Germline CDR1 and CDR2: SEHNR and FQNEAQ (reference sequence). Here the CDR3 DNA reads TGTGCCAGCAGCTTCGGTGGTGAAGCTTTCTTT. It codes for CASSFGGEAFF.

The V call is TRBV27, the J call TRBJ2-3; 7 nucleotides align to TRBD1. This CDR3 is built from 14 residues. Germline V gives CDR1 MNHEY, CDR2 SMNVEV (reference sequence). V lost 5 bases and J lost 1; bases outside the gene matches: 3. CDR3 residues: CASSLQGRTDTQYF. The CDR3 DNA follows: TGTGCCAGCAGTCTACAGGGGCGCACAGATACGCAGTATTTT.

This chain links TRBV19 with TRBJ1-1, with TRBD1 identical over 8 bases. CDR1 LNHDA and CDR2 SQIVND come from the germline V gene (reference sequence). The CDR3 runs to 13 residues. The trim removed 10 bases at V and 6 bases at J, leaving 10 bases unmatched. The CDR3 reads CAIRGPGTAEAFF. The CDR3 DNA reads TGTGCCATCAGGGGGCCTGGAACCGCTGAAGCTTTCTTT. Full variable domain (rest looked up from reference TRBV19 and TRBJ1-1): DGGITQSPKYLFRKEGQNVTLSCEQNLNHDAMYWYRQDPGQGLRLIYYSQIVNDFQKGDIAEGYSVSREKKESFPLTVTSAQKNPTAFYLCAIRGPGTAEAFFGQGTRLTVV.

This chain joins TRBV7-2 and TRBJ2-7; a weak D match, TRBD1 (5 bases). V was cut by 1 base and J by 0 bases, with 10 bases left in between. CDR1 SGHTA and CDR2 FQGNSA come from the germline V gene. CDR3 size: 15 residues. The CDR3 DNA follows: TGTGCCAGCAGCTTAGTCTGGGGCCCCTCCTACGAGCAGTACTTC. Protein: CASSLVWGPSYEQYF.

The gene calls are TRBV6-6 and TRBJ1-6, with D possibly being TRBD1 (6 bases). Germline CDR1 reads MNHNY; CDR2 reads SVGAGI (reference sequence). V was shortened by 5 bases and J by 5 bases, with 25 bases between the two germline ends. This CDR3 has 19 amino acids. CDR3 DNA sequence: TGTGCCAGCAGTCAGTCCGGACAGCCGCCCGGACTCCATAATTCACCCCTCCACTTT. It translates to CASSQSGQPPGLHNSPLHF.

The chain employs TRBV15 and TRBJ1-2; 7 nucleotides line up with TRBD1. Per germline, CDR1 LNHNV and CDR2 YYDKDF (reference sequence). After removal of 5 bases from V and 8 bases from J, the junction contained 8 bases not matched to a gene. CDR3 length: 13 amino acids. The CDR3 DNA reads TGTGCCACCAGCGAGACAGGGTCGTTCGGCTACACCTTC. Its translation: CATSETGSFGYTF.

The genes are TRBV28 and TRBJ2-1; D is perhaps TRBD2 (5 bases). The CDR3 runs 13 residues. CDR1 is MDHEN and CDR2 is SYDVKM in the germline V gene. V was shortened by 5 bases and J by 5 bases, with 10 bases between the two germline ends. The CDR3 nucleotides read TGTGCCAGCAGTCCCGCGGGTAACAATGAGCAGTTCTTC. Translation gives CASSPAGNNEQFF. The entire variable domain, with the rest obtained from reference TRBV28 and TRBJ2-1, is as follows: DVKVTQSSRYLVKRTGEKVFLECVQDMDHENMFWYRQDPGLGLRLIYFSYDVKMKEKGDIPEGYSVSREKKERFSLILESASTNQTSMYLCASSPAGNNEQFFGPGTRLTVL.

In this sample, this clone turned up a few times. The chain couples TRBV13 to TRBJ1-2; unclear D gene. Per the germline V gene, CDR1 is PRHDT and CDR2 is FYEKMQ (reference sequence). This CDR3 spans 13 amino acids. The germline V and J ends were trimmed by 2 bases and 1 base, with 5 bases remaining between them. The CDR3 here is CASSLILNYGYTF. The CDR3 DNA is TGTGCCAGCAGCTTAATACTTAACTATGGCTACACCTTC. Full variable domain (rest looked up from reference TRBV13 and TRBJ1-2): AAGVIQSPRHLIKEKRETATLKCYPIPRHDTVYWYQQGPGQDPQFLISFYEKMQSDKGSIPDRFSAQQFSDYHSELNMSSLELGDSALYFCASSLILNYGYTFGSGTRLTVV.

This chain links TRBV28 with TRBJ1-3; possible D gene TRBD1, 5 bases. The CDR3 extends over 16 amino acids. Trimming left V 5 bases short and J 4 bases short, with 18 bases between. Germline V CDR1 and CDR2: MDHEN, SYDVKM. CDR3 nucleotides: TGTGCCAGCAGTCTACCCCTCACGGGGGTAGGAAACACCATATATTTT. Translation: CASSLPLTGVGNTIYF.

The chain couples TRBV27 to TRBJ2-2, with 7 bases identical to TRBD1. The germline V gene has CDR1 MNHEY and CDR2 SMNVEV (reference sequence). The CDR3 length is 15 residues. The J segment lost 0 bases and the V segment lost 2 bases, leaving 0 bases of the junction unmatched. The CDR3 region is CASSLTGANTGELFF. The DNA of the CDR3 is TGTGCCAGCAGTTTAACAGGGGCGAACACCGGGGAGCTGTTTTTT.